The subject of this entry is one TCR beta chain. V lost 4 bases and J lost 6; bases outside the gene matches: 5. The CDR3 loop spans 15 amino acids. Germline V gene lookup returns CDR1 SGHRS and CDR2 YFSETQ. The source of the sample is a study of blood T cell repertoires in COVID-19. Using immunoSEQ multiplex PCR, the repertoire was profiled, and TCRdb retains in-frame clones only, with some absent. The data show 250,000 to 350,000 clones, with about 91% seen just once and approximately 9% held by the top ten. The sequenced material came from PBMCs or T cells enriched from blood (not recorded which). The chain is built from TRBV5-1 and TRBJ2-4, with 12 nucleotides matching TRBD2. This receptor was identified in a young woman who had recovered from COVID-19. CDR3 in DNA: TGCGCCAGCAGCCCGGAGACTAGCGGGGGAAACATTCAGTACTTC. Translation gives CASSPETSGGNIQYF.